This entry lists 29 T cell receptor beta chains sequenced from one sample in a study of OX40 agonist ivuxolimab in advanced cancers. The repertoire was sequenced with immunoSEQ multiplex PCR; TCRdb's copy has only in-frame clones and lacks some. The sample lists around 80,000 clones; 65% to 90% were seen once. This material consisted of CD4+ or CD8+ T cells sorted from blood, taken in a trial of the OX40 agonist ivuxolimab. These receptors were collected from an adult with an advanced solid tumor such as melanoma, head and neck, liver or kidney cancer.

This rearrangement joins TRBV18 to TRBJ2-3; D is uncertain. The V and J ends lost 0 bases and 8 bases respectively, with 6 bases between them. This CDR3 comprises 12 residues. CDR1 and CDR2 (germline): KGHSH, LQKENI. The DNA of the CDR3 is TGTGCCAGCTCACCACCGTTGGGTACGCAGTATTTT. It specifies CASSPPLGTQYF.

This chain connects TRBV7-2 to TRBJ2-7; 8 nucleotides line up with TRBD1. Germline assignment: CDR1 SGHTA and CDR2 FQGNSA. The CDR3 sequence is 15 residues long. Trimming removed 5 bases from V and 4 bases from J; junction bases left unmatched: 10. CDR3 DNA sequence: TGTGCCAGCAGCCCCCGGACAGGGTCGGGGTACGAGCAGTACTTC. Translation gives CASSPRTGSGYEQYF.

About this clone itself: This sample includes further DNA sequences coding for the same CDR3. This chain links TRBV19 with TRBJ2-7, with unresolved D. CDR3 length equals 13 residues. Germline CDR1 reads LNHDA; CDR2 reads SQIVND (reference sequence). The germline V and J ends were trimmed by 5 bases and 1 base, with 9 bases remaining between them. For the CDR3, the DNA is TGTGCCAGTAGTCCGGGTGGGTCCTACGAGCAGTACTTC. This translates into CASSPGGSYEQYF.

This chain uses TRBV12-5 with TRBJ2-2; TRBD1 matches at 7 bases. Trimming removed 5 bases from V and 6 bases from J; junction bases left unmatched: 9. The CDR3 totals 15 residues. From germline, CDR1 is LGHNT and CDR2 FRNRAP. The CDR3 DNA reads TGTGCTAGTGGTCCCGGACAGGTTGAGGCCGGGGAGCTGTTTTTT. As protein: CASGPGQVEAGELFF.

This chain uses TRBV7-8 with TRBJ1-2; a possible D gene is TRBD1 (6 bases). V shed 5 bases and J shed 4 bases, with 23 bases lying between them. This CDR3 has 17 amino acids. Germline assignment: CDR1 SGHVS and CDR2 FQNEAQ. The CDR3 loop is CASSVEQGKGHTYGYTF. The DNA for the CDR3 is TGTGCCAGCAGCGTTGAACAGGGAAAGGGCCATACCTATGGCTACACCTTC.

This sequence joins TRBV5-1 and TRBJ2-7, with 7 bases aligning to TRBD1. The CDR3 consists of 15 residues. Trimming removed 4 bases from V and 3 bases from J; junction bases left unmatched: 10. The germline gives CDR1 SGHRS, CDR2 YFSETQ. The CDR3 nucleotides are TGCGCCAGCAGCCCCTTCGGCGCAGGGGGCTACGAGCAGTACTTC. This gives the protein CASSPFGAGGYEQYF.

V and J are TRBV5-5 and TRBJ2-5; D might be TRBD2 (5 bases). The CDR3 totals 14 residues. V was cut by 2 bases and J by 3 bases, with 11 bases left in between. CDR1 is SGHKS and CDR2 is YYEKEE in the germline V gene (reference sequence). Written as DNA, the CDR3 is TGTGCCAGCAGCTTTTCAAGGACTGAAGAGACCCAGTACTTC. This sequence encodes CASSFSRTEETQYF.

J is TRBJ2-5 and V is TRBV5-1; D is possibly TRBD1 (5 bases). Germline lookup yields CDR1 SGHRS and CDR2 YFSETQ. This CDR3 has 14 amino acids. The V and J ends lost 2 bases and 0 bases respectively, with 8 bases between them. CDR3 bases: TGCGCCAGCAGCTTAGGACATAACCAAGAGACCCAGTACTTC. Translation gives CASSLGHNQETQYF.

This clone was detected once. The chain recombines TRBV5-4 with TRBJ1-1, with a tentative D call TRBD1 (5 bases). The ends were cut back, 1 base at V and 1 base at J, with 11 bases in the middle. Germline CDR1 reads SGHNT; CDR2 reads YYREEE (reference sequence). This CDR3 is 15 amino acids long. The CDR3 sequence: CASSLSRQQNTEAFF. In nucleotides, the CDR3 is TGTGCCAGCAGCTTGAGTCGACAGCAGAACACTGAAGCTTTCTTT. Complete variable domain (other parts from reference TRBV5-4 and TRBJ1-1): ETGVTQSPTHLIKTRGQQVTLRCSSQSGHNTVSWYQQALGQGPQFIFQYYREEENGRGNFPPRFSGLQFPNYSSELNVNALELDDSALYLCASSLSRQQNTEAFFGQGTRLTVV.

V usage is TRBV9 and J usage is TRBJ2-3; no clear D gene. Germline V gene sequence: CDR1 SGDLS, CDR2 YYNGEE. This CDR3 has 13 amino acids. V lost 0 bases to trimming and J lost 4 bases, with 6 bases between them. CDR3 nucleotides: TGTGCCAGCAGCGTAGGTGGGTCAGATACGCAGTATTTT. Translation gives CASSVGGSDTQYF. The whole variable domain, remainder taken from reference TRBV9 and TRBJ2-3, is DSGVTQTPKHLITATGQRVTLRCSPRSGDLSVYWYQQSLDQGLQFLIQYYNGEERAKGNILERFSAQQFPDLHSELNLSSLELGDSALYFCASSVGGSDTQYFGPGTRLTVL.

The chain recombines TRBV7-6 with TRBJ1-5, with D possibly matching TRBD1 (5 bases). This CDR3 contains 15 residues. CDR1 SGHVS and CDR2 FNYEAQ come from the germline V gene. Trimming pared 1 base from V and 4 bases from J, leaving 11 bases between. CDR3 DNA sequence: TGTGCCAGCAGCTTAGGCCACTCAGGGAATCAGCCCCAGCATTTT. Protein sequence: CASSLGHSGNQPQHF.

This chain links TRBV5-8 with TRBJ2-6; 7 bases align to TRBD1. This CDR3 is built from 15 residues. Germline V gives CDR1 SGHTS, CDR2 YDEGEE. The junction had 4 bases not matched to a gene; V was cut back by 7 bases and J by 0 bases. The CDR3 nucleotides read TGTGCCAGCCCACGGACAGGCTCTGGGGCCAACGTCCTGACTTTC. Translating gives CASPRTGSGANVLTF.

The V call is TRBV15, the J call TRBJ1-4; 12 nucleotides line up with TRBD1. Germline V gene sequence: CDR1 LNHNV, CDR2 YYDKDF (reference sequence). The CDR3 covers 15 residues. With V trimmed by 3 bases and J by 5 bases, 1 base remained unmatched. The CDR3 reads CATSRGQGANEKLFF. CDR3 DNA sequence: TGTGCCACCAGCAGGGGACAGGGGGCGAATGAAAAACTGTTTTTT.

The chain has TRBV7-3 and TRBJ2-1; D is uncertain. Germline V CDR1 and CDR2: SGHTA, FQGTGA. The length of the CDR3 is 12 residues. Trimming took 2 bases from V and 7 from J, leaving 6 bases between them. CDR3 in amino acids: CASSLALNEQFF. As DNA, the CDR3 is TGTGCCAGCAGCTTAGCCTTAAATGAGCAGTTCTTC.

This CDR3 is CASSLDGRDYGYTF. In DNA form, the CDR3 reads TGCGCCAGCAGCTTGGATGGTCGGGACTATGGCTACACCTTC. This chain uses TRBV5-1 with TRBJ1-2; D gene uncertain. This CDR3 comprises 14 residues. The germline CDR1 and CDR2 sequences are SGHRS and YFSETQ. V was shortened by 0 bases and J by 3 bases, with 9 bases between the two germline ends.

This chain joins TRBV5-6 and TRBJ2-7; D is possibly TRBD1 (5 bases). Deletions cut 6 bases from V and 0 bases from J, with 16 bases between. Germline V gives CDR1 SGHDT, CDR2 YYEEEE. The CDR3 runs 15 residues. CDR3 nucleotides: TGTGCCAGCACCCCTCTAGGGGCCCCCTCCTACGAGCAGTACTTC. Protein sequence: CASTPLGAPSYEQYF.

This chain links TRBV7-7 with TRBJ2-2; TRBD1 agrees at 9 bases. The V and J ends lost 2 bases and 3 bases, in that order; junction bases with no gene match: 4. The CDR3 has 16 amino acids. CDR1 is SSHAT, CDR2 FNYEAQ, per germline (reference sequence). The CDR3 DNA is TGTGCCAGCAGCTTACCTGGACAGGGGCACACCGGGGAGCTGTTTTTT. Amino acid sequence: CASSLPGQGHTGELFF.

The chain joins TRBV19 to TRBJ1-1, with D unresolved. V was cut by 7 bases and J by 4 bases, with 25 bases left in between. Germline V gives CDR1 LNHDA, CDR2 SQIVND (reference sequence). The CDR3 length is 17 residues. CDR3 nucleotides: TGTGCCAGTACTAAATTCTCGGACCTACCTGGCGGCACTGAAGCTTTCTTT. Translation gives CASTKFSDLPGGTEAFF.

The rearrangement uses TRBV6-6 and TRBJ2-2, with unresolved D. There are 11 residues in the CDR3. Trimming cost V 10 bases and J 8 bases, with 11 bases left between them. Germline V CDR1 and CDR2: MNHNY, SVGAGI (reference sequence). CDR3 nucleotide sequence: TGTGCCATCCTTCTTTTTGGGGAGCTGTTTTTT. Its protein product is CAILLFGELFF.

This clone occurred once. The CDR3 loop reads CASSERWTVYGYTF. The DNA for the CDR3 is TGTGCCAGCAGTGAAAGGTGGACAGTCTATGGCTACACCTTC. The V call is TRBV6-1, the J call TRBJ1-2; possible D gene TRBD1, 6 bases. Trimming removed 2 bases from V and 4 bases from J, with 11 bases in between. CDR1 MNHNS and CDR2 SASEGT come from the germline V gene. The CDR3 spans 14 residues.

J is TRBJ2-7 and V is TRBV20-1; D remains ambiguous. Between the trimmed V and J ends, which lost 7 bases and 6 bases, there was a span of 13 bases. From germline, CDR1 is DFQATT and CDR2 SNEGSKA (reference sequence). The CDR3 contains 11 residues. CDR3 loop: CSVPGFGEQYF. The CDR3 region has the DNA TGCAGTGTCCCGGGCTTCGGCGAGCAGTACTTC.

V is TRBV5-1 and J is TRBJ1-4; D uncertain. V gave up 5 bases and J gave up 3 bases, with 8 bases separating them. In germline, CDR1 is SGHRS, CDR2 YFSETQ. The length of the CDR3 is 13 residues. The CDR3 nucleotides are TGCGCCAGCAGTTATCAGGCTAATGAAAAACTGTTTTTT. This gives the protein CASSYQANEKLFF. The full variable domain, in which reference TRBV5-1 and TRBJ1-4 provide the parts outside the CDR3, is KAGVTQTPRYLIKTRGQQVTLSCSPISGHRSVSWYQQTPGQGLQFLFEYFSETQRNKGNFPGRFSGRQFSNSRSEMNVSTLELGDSALYLCASSYQANEKLFFGSGTQLSVL.

This clone turned up a few times. The chain links TRBV27 to TRBJ2-5; D not resolved. Germline values: CDR1 MNHEY, CDR2 SMNVEV (reference sequence). CDR3 size: 14 residues. Trimming pared 2 bases from V and 9 bases from J, leaving 16 bases between. The CDR3 DNA follows: TGTGCCAGCAGTTTAACCTCGACGCTTATGGCCCAGTACTTC. Protein: CASSLTSTLMAQYF.

The rearrangement links TRBV19 to TRBJ2-1; no clear D. The CDR3 extends over 14 amino acids. The V and J ends lost 7 bases and 9 bases respectively, with 19 bases between them. The germline CDR1 and CDR2 sequences are LNHDA and SQIVND (reference sequence). The CDR3 nucleotides are TGTGCCAGTAATTCCATAGATTCATTGCGTGAGCAGTTCTTC. Its translation is CASNSIDSLREQFF.

Only a few counts were recorded for this clone. This rearrangement joins TRBV6-1 to TRBJ1-1; the D gene is possibly TRBD1 (6 bases). Germline lookup yields CDR1 MNHNS and CDR2 SASEGT. This CDR3 spans 12 amino acids. The V and J ends lost 7 bases and 1 base respectively, with 7 bases between them. The DNA of the CDR3 is TGTGCCAGCAAACAGGGGAACACTGAAGCTTTCTTT. It specifies CASKQGNTEAFF.

This clone has more than one count but fewer than ten. The chain uses TRBV2 and TRBJ1-5, with D tentatively TRBD1 (5 bases). Trimming shortened V by 6 bases and J by 2 bases, and 14 bases separated the two germline ends. This CDR3 is 15 amino acids long. The germline CDR1 and CDR2 sequences are SNHLY and FYNNEI. CDR3: CASRGGINGNQPQHF. The CDR3 DNA reads TGTGCCAGCAGGGGGGGGATAAACGGCAATCAGCCCCAGCATTTT.

The table lists this clone with a few counts. The chain uses TRBV6-5 and TRBJ1-2; D remains ambiguous. CDR3 length: 14 residues. V was clipped by 6 bases and J by 3 bases, with 14 bases between them. From germline, CDR1 is MNHEY and CDR2 SVGAGI. In nucleotides, the CDR3 is TGTGCCAGCAGCGTCGGCGGTAGGGACTATGGCTACACCTTC. Protein sequence: CASSVGGRDYGYTF.

The chain uses TRBV11-3 and TRBJ2-3; D gene ambiguous. V was clipped by 1 base and J by 0 bases, with 2 bases between them. This CDR3 comprises 13 residues. Germline V CDR1 and CDR2: SGHNT, YENEEA. The CDR3 reads CASSLGSTDTQYF. CDR3 DNA: TGTGCCAGCAGCTTAGGAAGCACAGATACGCAGTATTTT.

The chain combines TRBV27 with TRBJ2-1; 8 bases are shared with TRBD1. V trimming: 4 bases; J trimming: 0 bases; junction bases outside the gene matches: 20. CDR3 length: 21 amino acids. Germline V CDR1 and CDR2: MNHEY, SMNVEV (reference sequence). The CDR3 nucleotides are TGTGCCAGCAGTTCCAGAAAGACAGGGGTCCCCTCGACTAGCTCCTACAATGAGCAGTTCTTC. Translating it yields CASSSRKTGVPSTSSYNEQFF.